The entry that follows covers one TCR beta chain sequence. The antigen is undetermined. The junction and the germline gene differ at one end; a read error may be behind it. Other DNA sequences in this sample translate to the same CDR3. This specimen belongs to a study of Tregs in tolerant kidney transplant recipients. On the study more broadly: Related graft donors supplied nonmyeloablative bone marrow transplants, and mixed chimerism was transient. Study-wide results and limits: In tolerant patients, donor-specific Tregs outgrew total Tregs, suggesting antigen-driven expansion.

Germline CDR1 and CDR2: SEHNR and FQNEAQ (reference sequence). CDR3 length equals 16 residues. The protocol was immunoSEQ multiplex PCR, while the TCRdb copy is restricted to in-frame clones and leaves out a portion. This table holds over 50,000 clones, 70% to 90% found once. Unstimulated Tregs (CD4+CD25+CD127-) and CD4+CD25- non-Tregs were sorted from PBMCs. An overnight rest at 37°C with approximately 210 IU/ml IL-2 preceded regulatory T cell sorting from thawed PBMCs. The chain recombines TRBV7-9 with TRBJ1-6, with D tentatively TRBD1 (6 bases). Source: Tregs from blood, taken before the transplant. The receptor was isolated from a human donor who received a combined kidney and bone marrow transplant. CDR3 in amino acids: CASSPGTTTGNSPLHF. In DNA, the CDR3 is TGTGCCAGCAGCCCCGGGACAACAACGGGGAATTCACCCCTCCACTTC.